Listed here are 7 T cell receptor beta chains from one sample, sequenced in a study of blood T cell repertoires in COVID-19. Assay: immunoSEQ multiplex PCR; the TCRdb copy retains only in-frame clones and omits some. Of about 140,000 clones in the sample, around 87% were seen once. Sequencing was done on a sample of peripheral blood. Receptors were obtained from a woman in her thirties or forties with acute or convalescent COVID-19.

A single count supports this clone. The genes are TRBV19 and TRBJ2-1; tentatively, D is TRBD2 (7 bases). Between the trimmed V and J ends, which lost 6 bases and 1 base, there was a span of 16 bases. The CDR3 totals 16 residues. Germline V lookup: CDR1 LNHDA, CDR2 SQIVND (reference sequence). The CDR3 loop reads CASRIRGGRSYNEQFF. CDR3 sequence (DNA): TGTGCCAGTAGAATAAGGGGGGGCCGATCCTACAATGAGCAGTTCTTC. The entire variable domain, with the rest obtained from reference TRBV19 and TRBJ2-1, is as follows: DGGITQSPKYLFRKEGQNVTLSCEQNLNHDAMYWYRQDPGQGLRLIYYSQIVNDFQKGDIAEGYSVSREKKESFPLTVTSAQKNPTAFYLCASRIRGGRSYNEQFFGPGTRLTVL.

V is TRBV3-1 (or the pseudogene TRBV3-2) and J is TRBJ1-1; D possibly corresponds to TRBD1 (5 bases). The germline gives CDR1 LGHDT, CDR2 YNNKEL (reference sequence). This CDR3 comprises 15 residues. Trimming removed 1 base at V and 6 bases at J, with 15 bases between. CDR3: CASSQVCPGRPEAFF. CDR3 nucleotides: TGTGCCAGCAGCCAAGTTTGCCCAGGGAGGCCTGAAGCTTTCTTT.

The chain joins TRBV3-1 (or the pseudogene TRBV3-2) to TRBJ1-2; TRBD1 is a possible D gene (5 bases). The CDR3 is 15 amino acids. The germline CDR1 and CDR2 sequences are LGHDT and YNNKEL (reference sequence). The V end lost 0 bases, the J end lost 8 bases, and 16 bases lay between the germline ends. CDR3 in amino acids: CASSQDWSRVGGYTF. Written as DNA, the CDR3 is TGTGCCAGCAGCCAAGATTGGAGCAGGGTTGGCGGCTACACCTTC.

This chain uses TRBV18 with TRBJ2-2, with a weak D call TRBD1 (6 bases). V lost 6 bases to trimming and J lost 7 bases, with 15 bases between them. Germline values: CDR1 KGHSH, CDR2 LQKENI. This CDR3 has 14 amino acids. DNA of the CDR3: TGTGCCAGCTCCCGGACAGCCTACTACGGGGAGCTGTTTTTT. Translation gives CASSRTAYYGELFF.

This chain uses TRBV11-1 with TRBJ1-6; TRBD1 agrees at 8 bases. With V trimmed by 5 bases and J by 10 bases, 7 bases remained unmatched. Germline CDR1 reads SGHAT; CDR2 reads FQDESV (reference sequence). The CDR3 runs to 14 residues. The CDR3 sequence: CASSRDRIGSPLHF. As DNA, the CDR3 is TGTGCCAGCAGCCGGGACAGGATTGGGTCACCCCTCCACTTT.

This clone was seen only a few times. In DNA, the CDR3 is TGTGCCAGCTCTAAAGTGGGAGGGTGGGCGTCTGAAAAACTGTTTTTT. Its translation is CASSKVGGWASEKLFF. The chain couples TRBV18 to TRBJ1-4; D is unresolved. CDR1 and CDR2 (germline): KGHSH, LQKENI. The CDR3 is 16 amino acids. V was trimmed by 6 bases and J by 7 bases, leaving 21 bases between them.

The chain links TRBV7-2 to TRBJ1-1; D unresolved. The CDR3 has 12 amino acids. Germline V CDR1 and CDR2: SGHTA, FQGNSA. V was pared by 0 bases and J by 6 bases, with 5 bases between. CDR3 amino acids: CASSLAPAEAFF. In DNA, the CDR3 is TGTGCCAGCAGCTTAGCACCGGCTGAAGCTTTCTTT. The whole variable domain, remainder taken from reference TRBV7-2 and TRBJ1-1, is GAGVSQSPSNKVTEKGKDVELRCDPISGHTALYWYRQSLGQGLEFLIYFQGNSAPDKSGLPSDRFSAERTGGSVSTLTIQRTQQEDSAVYLCASSLAPAEAFFGQGTRLTVV.